This TCR beta chain was captured by sequencing in a study of graft-versus-host responses after intestinal transplantation (dated by TCRdb to 2020 to 2022). With respect to the entire study: The transplants that recipients received were multivisceral, liver-intestinal, or isolated intestinal. Graft-versus-host and host-versus-graft alloreactive T cell clones were tracked in the graft, circulation and bone marrow after intestinal transplantation using bulk TCR-beta CDR3 sequencing. A peak of at least 4% donor T cells among recipient peripheral blood mononuclear cells was the definition used for donor T cell macrochimerism. Instead of going to the commercial service, samples from a few later patients were sequenced in-house on an Illumina MiSeq and processed with MiXCR. All recipients received anti-thymocyte globulin induction followed by maintenance tacrolimus and steroids for approximately 3 years. The cohort enrolled 20 to 30 intestinal transplant recipients, one of whom was a retransplant, and a few patients without pretransplant specimens were excluded. Alloreactive clones were identified by sequencing pre-transplant mixed lymphocyte reaction products and comparing them with unstimulated pre-transplant donor and recipient T cells.

The time point tag for this specimen amounts to: cells obtained before transplantation from donor or recipient. CD3+CD4+ and CD3+CD8+ populations were FACS-sorted from unstimulated pre-transplant donor and recipient cells taken from spleen or lymph nodes. In the case of this clone: Its antigen target is currently unknown. Within one base of it there is no much larger clone, and no base qualities were kept.

The library was produced with the immunoSEQ multiplex PCR assay. For most patients, genomic DNA was isolated with the Qiagen DNeasy Blood and Tissue Kit and shipped frozen to Adaptive Biotechnologies for TCR sequencing. For most patients, high-throughput TCR-beta CDR3 sequencing of genomic DNA was performed by Adaptive Biotechnologies. The paper's processing steps were these. TCR sequencing data for around 20 patients were retrieved from Adaptive's ImmunoSEQ software; a few other patients were processed with MiXCR and VDJtools. To correct CD4 versus CD8 sorting errors, any sequence found in both subsets at a frequency ratio below 5:1 was removed. CDR3 nucleotide sequences shared between donor and recipient were removed because their origin could not be assigned. At least 2-fold expansion over unstimulated cells and a minimum CFSE-low frequency of 0.002% (template counts) or 0.001% (read counts) were required for clones to be classified as alloreactive. Clones detected in sequenced pre-transplant spleen, lymph node, or MLR CFSE-low populations of the donor or recipient were defined as mappable. The cumulative frequency of alloreactive clones was calculated as a percentage of all sequences, weighted by copy number. In TCRdb, the immuneACCESS table is reduced to in-frame sequences with V and J assigned. These tables do not hold every clone; where another copy was compared, an unresolved V gene accounts for under half, and the others remain unexplained. V and J calls and clone size follow that table, whereas D and trimming were derived from the DNA. The sample has approximately 75,000 clones on record, about 90% of them singletons. Of the sample, around 4% falls within the top ten clones.

What the research found in general, with its limitations: In patients with donor T cell macrochimerism, the allografts had high GvH to HvG T cell clonal ratios. Peak levels of circulating GvH clones were associated with declines in HvG clones early after transplant. The relatively low number and heterogeneity of intestinal transplant patients limited the conclusions. GvH clones were detected in recipient bone marrow, and some appeared earlier in ileal mucosa or blood, consistent with an intestinal mucosal origin.

Sequencing used unstimulated CD8+ T cells sorted from spleen or lymph node cells, obtained before transplant. The sequence came from a human donor who was the organ donor for an intestinal transplant.

CDR3 region: CASSTPPGGFHGETQYF. The nucleotides read TGTGCCAGTAGTACGCCTCCCGGGGGTTTCCACGGGGAGACCCAGTACTTC. In this chain, TRBV19 is recombined with TRBJ2-5; D gene: possibly TRBD2, on 6 matching bases. CDR1 is given as LNHDA and CDR2 as SQIVND, both from the germline V gene (reference sequence). At the junction V is shortened by 4 bases and J by 5 bases, with 23 bases in between. Taken from cysteine to phenylalanine, the CDR3 has 17 residues. CDR3 DNA only is kept here, 51 bases in frame from base 1.